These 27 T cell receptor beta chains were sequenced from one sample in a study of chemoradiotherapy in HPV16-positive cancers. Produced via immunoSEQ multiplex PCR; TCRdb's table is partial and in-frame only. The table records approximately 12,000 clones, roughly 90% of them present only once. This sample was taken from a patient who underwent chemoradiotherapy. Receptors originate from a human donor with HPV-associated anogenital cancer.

In nucleotides, the CDR3 is TGTGCCACCTTGGGCAGCTTTAACACCGGGGAGCTGTTTTTT. Translation: CATLGSFNTGELFF. The chain is built from TRBV2 and TRBJ2-2; D is uncertain. The CDR3 extends over 14 amino acids. V lost 10 bases and J 2 bases, leaving 14 bases between the germline ends. The germline CDR1 and CDR2 sequences are SNHLY and FYNNEI.

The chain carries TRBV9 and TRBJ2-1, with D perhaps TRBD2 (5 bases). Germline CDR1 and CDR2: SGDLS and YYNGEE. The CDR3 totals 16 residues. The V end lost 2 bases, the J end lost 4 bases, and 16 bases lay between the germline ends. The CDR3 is CASSVDVAGLYNEQFF. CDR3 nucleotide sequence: TGTGCCAGCAGCGTTGATGTGGCGGGCCTTTACAATGAGCAGTTCTTC.

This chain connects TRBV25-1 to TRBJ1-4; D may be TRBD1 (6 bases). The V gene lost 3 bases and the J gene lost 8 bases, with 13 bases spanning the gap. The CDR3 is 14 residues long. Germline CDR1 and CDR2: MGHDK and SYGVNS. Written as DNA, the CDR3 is TGTGCCAGCAGTGACGGGGGGGCGAGCGAAAAACTGTTTTTT. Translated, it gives CASSDGGASEKLFF.

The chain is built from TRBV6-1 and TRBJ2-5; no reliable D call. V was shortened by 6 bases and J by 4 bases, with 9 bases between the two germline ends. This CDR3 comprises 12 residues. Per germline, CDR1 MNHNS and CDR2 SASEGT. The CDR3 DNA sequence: TGTGCCAGCAGCACTAAGGGAGAGACCCAGTACTTC. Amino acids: CASSTKGETQYF.

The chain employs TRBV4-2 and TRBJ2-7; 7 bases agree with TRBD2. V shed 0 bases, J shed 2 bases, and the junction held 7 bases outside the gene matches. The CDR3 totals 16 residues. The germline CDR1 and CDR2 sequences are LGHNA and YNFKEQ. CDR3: CASSQEASGLTYEQYF. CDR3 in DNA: TGTGCCAGCAGCCAAGAGGCTAGCGGCTTAACCTACGAGCAGTACTTC.

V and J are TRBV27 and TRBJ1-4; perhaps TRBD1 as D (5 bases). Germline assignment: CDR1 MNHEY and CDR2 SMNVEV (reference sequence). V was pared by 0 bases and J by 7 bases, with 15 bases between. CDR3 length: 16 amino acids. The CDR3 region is CASSLSSWGDGEKLFF. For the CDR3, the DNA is TGTGCCAGCAGTTTATCATCCTGGGGGGACGGTGAAAAACTGTTTTTT.

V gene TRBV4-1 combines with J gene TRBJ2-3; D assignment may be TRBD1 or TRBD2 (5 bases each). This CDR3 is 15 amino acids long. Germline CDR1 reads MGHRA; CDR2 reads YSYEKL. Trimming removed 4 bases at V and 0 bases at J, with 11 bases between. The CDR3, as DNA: TGCGCCAGCAGCCTCCGAGGGGCCAGCACAGATACGCAGTATTTT. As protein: CASSLRGASTDTQYF.

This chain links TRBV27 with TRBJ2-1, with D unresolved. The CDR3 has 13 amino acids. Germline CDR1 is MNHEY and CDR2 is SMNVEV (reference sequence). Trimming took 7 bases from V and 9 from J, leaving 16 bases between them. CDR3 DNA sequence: TGTGCCAGCACGAACCCCACACGGACTGAGCAGTTCTTC. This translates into CASTNPTRTEQFF.

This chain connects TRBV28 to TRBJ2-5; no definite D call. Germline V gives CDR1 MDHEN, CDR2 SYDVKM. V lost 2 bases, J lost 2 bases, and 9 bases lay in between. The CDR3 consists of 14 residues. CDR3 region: CASSLIGIQETQYF. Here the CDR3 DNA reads TGTGCCAGCAGTTTAATTGGGATACAAGAGACCCAGTACTTC.

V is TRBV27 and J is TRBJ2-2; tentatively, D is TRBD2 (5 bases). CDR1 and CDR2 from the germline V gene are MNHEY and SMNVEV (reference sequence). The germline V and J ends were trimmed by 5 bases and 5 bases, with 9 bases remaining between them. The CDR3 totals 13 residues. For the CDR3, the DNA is TGTGCCAGCAGTATCAGACTAACCGGGGAGCTGTTTTTT. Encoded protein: CASSIRLTGELFF.

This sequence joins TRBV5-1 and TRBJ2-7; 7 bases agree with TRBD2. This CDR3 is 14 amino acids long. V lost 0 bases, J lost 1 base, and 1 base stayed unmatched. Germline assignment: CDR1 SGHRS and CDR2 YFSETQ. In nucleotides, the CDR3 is TGCGCCAGCAGCTTGGGCGGGAGTTCCTACGAGCAGTACTTC. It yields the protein CASSLGGSSYEQYF.

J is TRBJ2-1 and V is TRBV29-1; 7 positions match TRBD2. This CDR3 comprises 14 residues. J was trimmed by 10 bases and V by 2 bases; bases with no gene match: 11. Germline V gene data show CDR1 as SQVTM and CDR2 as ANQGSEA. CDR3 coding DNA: TGCAGCGTTGAAAAGGAACAAGCGGGGAACGAGCAGTTCTTC. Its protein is CSVEKEQAGNEQFF.

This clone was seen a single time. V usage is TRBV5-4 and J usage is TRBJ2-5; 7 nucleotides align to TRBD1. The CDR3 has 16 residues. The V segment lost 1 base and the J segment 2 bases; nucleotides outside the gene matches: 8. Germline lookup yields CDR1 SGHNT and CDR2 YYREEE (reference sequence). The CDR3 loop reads CASSLLSPGQQETQYF. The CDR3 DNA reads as TGTGCCAGCAGCTTGCTCTCTCCGGGACAGCAAGAGACCCAGTACTTC.

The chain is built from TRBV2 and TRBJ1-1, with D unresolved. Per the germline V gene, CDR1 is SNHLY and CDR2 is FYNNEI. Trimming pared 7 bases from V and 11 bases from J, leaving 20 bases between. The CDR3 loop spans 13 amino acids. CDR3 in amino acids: CASTLTPPTHAFF. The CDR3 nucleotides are TGTGCCAGCACCCTCACCCCCCCGACTCACGCTTTCTTT.

CDR3 protein: CASSQGTSGSSSYEQYF. DNA of the CDR3: TGCGCCAGCAGCCAGGGGACTAGCGGTAGTAGCTCCTACGAGCAGTACTTC. V is TRBV5-1 and J is TRBJ2-7; the match to TRBD2 covers 11 bases. Germline V gene data show CDR1 as SGHRS and CDR2 as YFSETQ. The V and J ends lost 4 bases and 0 bases, in that order; junction bases with no gene match: 9. This CDR3 spans 17 amino acids.

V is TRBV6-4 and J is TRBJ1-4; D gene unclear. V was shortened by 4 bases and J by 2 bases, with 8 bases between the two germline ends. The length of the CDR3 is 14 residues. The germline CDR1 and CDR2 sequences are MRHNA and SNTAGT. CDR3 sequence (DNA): TGTGCCAGCAGTGCGGGCAATACTAATGAAAAACTGTTTTTT. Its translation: CASSAGNTNEKLFF.

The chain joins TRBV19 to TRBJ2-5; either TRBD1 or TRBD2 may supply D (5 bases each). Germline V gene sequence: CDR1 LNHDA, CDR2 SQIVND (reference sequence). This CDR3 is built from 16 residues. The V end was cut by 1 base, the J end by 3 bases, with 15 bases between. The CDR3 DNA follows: TGTGCCAGTAGTATAGGGGCGAGGCAGGGAGAAGAGACCCAGTACTTC. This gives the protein CASSIGARQGEETQYF. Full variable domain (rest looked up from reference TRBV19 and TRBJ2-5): DGGITQSPKYLFRKEGQNVTLSCEQNLNHDAMYWYRQDPGQGLRLIYYSQIVNDFQKGDIAEGYSVSREKKESFPLTVTSAQKNPTAFYLCASSIGARQGEETQYFGPGTRLLVL.

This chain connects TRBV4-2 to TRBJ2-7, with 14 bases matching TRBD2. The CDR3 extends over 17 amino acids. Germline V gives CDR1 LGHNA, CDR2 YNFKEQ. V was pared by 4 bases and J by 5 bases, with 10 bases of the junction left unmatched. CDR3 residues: CASSLRGLAGGGNEQYF. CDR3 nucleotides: TGTGCCAGCAGCCTAAGAGGACTAGCGGGAGGAGGGAACGAGCAGTACTTC.

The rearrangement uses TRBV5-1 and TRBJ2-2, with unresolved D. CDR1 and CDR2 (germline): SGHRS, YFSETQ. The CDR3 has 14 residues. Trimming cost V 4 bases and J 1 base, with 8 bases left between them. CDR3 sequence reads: CASSPYMNTGELFF. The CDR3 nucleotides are TGCGCCAGCAGCCCCTATATGAACACCGGGGAGCTGTTTTTT. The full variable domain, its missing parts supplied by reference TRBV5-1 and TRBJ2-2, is KAGVTQTPRYLIKTRGQQVTLSCSPISGHRSVSWYQQTPGQGLQFLFEYFSETQRNKGNFPGRFSGRQFSNSRSEMNVSTLELGDSALYLCASSPYMNTGELFFGEGSRLTVL.

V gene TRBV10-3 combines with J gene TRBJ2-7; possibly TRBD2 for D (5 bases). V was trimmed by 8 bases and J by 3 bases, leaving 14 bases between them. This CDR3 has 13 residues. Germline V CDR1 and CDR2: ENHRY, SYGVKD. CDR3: CAIAQVEGYEQYF. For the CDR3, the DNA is TGTGCCATCGCCCAGGTCGAGGGCTACGAGCAGTACTTC.

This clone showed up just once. The CDR3, as DNA: TGTGCCAGCAGTTCGCACTCTCAGGGGATTGGCACAGATACGCAGTATTTT. Its translation is CASSSHSQGIGTDTQYF. The V call is TRBV27, the J call TRBJ2-3; tentative D call: TRBD1 (6 bases). CDR3 length: 17 residues. Germline CDR1 and CDR2: MNHEY and SMNVEV (reference sequence). Trimming left V 4 bases short and J 1 base short, with 18 bases between.

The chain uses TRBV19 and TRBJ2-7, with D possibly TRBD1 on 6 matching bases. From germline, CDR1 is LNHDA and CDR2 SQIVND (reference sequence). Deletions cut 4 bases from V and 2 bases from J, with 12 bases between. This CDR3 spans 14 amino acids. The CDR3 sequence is CASSTTGITYEQYF. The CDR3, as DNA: TGTGCCAGTAGTACGACAGGTATTACCTACGAGCAGTACTTC.

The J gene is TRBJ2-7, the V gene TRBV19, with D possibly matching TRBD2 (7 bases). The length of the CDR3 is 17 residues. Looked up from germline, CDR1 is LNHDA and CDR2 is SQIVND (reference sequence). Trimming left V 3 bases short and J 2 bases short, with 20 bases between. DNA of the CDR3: TGTGCCAGTAGTATGGGGAAACGGGGGGCGACCCCCTACGAGCAGTACTTC. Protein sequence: CASSMGKRGATPYEQYF.

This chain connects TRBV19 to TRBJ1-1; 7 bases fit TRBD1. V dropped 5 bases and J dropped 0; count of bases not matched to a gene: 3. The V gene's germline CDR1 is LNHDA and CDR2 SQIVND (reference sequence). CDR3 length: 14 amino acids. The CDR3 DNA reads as TGTGCCAGTAGTGTACAGGGGATGAACACTGAAGCTTTCTTT. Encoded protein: CASSVQGMNTEAFF. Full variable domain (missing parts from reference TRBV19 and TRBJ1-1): DGGITQSPKYLFRKEGQNVTLSCEQNLNHDAMYWYRQDPGQGLRLIYYSQIVNDFQKGDIAEGYSVSREKKESFPLTVTSAQKNPTAFYLCASSVQGMNTEAFFGQGTRLTVV.

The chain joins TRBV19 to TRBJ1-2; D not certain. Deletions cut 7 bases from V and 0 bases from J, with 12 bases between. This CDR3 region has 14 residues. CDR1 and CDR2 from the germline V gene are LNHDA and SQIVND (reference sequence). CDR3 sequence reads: CASMKGPANYGYTF. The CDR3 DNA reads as TGTGCCAGTATGAAAGGCCCGGCTAACTATGGCTACACCTTC.

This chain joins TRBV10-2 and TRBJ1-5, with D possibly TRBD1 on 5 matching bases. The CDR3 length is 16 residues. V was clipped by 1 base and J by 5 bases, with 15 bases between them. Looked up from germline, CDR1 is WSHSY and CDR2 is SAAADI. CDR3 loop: CASSELTGLGDQPQHF. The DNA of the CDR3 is TGCGCCAGCAGTGAGTTGACGGGACTCGGGGATCAGCCCCAGCATTTT.

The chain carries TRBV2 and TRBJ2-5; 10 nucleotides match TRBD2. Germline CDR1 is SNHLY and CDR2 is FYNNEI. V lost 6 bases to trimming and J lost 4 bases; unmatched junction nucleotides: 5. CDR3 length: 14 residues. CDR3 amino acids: CASSGTSAGETQYF. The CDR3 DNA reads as TGTGCCAGCAGCGGGACTAGCGCGGGAGAGACCCAGTACTTC.